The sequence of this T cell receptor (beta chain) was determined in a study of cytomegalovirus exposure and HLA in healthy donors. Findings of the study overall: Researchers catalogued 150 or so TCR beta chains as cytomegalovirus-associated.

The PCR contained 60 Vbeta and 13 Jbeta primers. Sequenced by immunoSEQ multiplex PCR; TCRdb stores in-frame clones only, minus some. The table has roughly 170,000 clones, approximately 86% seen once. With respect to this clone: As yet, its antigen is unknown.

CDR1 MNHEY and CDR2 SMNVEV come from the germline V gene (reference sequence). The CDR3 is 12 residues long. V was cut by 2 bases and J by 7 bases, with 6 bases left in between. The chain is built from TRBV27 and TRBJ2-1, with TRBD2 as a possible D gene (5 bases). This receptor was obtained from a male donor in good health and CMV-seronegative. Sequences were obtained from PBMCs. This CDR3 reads CASSLEGNEQFF. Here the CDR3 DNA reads TGTGCCAGCAGTTTAGAGGGAAATGAGCAGTTCTTC.